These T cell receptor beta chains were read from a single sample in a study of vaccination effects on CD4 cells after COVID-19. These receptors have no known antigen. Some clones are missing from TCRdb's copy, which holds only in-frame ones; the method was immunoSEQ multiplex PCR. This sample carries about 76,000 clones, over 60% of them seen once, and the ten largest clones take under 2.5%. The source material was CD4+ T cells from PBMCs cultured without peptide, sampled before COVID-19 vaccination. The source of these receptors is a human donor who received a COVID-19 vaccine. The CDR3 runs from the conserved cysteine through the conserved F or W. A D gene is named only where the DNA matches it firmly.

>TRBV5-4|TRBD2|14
CASSFGLASDTQYF
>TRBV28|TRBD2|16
CASSLFLAGGQETQYF
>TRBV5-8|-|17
CASPSTPRPKSTDTQYF
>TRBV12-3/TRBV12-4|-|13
CASTWGGGNTIYF
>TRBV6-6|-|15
CASSDEDPRWEKLFF
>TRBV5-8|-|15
CASSFGGPYTDTQYF
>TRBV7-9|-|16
CASSKTITASTDAQYF
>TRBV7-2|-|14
CASSLARARTEAFF
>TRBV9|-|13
CASSASPGEKLFF
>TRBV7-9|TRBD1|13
CASSLDEGAGYTF
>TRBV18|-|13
CASSPDRNQPQHF
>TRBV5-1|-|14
CASSLGGDTGELFF
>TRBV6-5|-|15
CASSYTTGTLNTIYF
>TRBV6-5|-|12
CASSYSQTEEYF